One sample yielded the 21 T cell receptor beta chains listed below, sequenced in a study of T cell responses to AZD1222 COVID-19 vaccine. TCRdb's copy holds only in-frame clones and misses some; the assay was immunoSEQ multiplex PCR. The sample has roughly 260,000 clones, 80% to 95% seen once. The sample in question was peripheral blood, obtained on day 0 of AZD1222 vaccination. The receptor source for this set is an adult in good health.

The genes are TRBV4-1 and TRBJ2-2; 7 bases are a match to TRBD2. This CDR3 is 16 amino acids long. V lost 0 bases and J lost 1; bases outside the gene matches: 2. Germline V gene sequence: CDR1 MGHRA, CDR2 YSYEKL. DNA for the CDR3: TGCGCCAGCAGCCAAGAGGGGACTATGAACACCGGGGAGCTGTTTTTT. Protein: CASSQEGTMNTGELFF.

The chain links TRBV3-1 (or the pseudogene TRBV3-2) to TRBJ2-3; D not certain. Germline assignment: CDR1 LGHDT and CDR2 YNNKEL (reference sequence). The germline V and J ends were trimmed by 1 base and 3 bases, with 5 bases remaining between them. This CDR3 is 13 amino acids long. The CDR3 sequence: CASSQGPTDTQYF. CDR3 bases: TGTGCCAGCAGCCAAGGCCCAACAGATACGCAGTATTTT.

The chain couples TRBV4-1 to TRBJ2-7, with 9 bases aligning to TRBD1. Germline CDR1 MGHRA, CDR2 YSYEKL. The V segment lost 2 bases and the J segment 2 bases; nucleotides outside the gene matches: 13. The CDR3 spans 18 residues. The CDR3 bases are TGCGCCAGCAGCCAATCTGGACGTCCGGGACAGGGAACCTACGAGCAGTACTTC. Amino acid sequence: CASSQSGRPGQGTYEQYF.

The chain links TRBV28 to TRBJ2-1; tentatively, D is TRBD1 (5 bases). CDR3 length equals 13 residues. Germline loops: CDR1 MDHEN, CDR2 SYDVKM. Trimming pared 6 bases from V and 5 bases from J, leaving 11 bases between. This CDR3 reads CASSHDRNNEQFF. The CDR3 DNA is TGTGCCAGCAGCCACGACAGAAACAATGAGCAGTTCTTC.

The CDR3: CASGSRPGTTTEAFF. CDR3 sequence (DNA): TGTGCCAGCGGGAGCAGGCCTGGGACCACCACTGAAGCTTTCTTT. The chain combines TRBV28 with TRBJ1-1, with D maybe TRBD1 (5 bases). Trimming cost V 8 bases and J 4 bases, with 20 bases left between them. The germline CDR1 and CDR2 sequences are MDHEN and SYDVKM. The CDR3 runs to 15 residues. Using reference TRBV28 and TRBJ1-1 for the parts outside the CDR3, the full variable domain is DVKVTQSSRYLVKRTGEKVFLECVQDMDHENMFWYRQDPGLGLRLIYFSYDVKMKEKGDIPEGYSVSREKKERFSLILESASTNQTSMYLCASGSRPGTTTEAFFGQGTRLTVV.

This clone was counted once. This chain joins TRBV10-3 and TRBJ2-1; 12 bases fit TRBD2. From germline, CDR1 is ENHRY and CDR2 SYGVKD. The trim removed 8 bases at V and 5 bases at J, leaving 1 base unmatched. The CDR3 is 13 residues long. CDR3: CAIRTSGDNEQFF. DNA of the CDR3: TGTGCCATCCGGACTAGCGGGGACAATGAGCAGTTCTTC.

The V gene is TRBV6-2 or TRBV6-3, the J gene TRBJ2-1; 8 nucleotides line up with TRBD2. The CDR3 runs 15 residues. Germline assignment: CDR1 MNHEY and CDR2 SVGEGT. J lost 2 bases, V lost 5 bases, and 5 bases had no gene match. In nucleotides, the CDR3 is TGTGCCAGCAGTCTTCTCGGGGGGGCCTACAATGAGCAGTTCTTC. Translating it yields CASSLLGGAYNEQFF.

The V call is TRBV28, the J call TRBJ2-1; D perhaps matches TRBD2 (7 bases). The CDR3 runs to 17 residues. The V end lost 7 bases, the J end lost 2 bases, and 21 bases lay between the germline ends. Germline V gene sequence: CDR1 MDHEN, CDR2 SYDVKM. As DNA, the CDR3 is TGTGCCAGCACCCCGGCTGGCGGGGGCTCGACCTACAATGAGCAGTTCTTC. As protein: CASTPAGGGSTYNEQFF.

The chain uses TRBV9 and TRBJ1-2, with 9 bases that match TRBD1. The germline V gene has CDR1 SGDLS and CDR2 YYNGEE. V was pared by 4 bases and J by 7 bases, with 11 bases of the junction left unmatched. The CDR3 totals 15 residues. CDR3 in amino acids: CASSRPPQGAVGYTF. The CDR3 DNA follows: TGTGCCAGCAGCCGTCCCCCACAGGGGGCCGTTGGCTACACCTTC.

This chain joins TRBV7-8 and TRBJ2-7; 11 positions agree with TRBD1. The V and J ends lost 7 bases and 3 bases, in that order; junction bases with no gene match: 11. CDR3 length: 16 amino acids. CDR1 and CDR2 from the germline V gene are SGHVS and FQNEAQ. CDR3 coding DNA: TGTGCCAGCAACATTGGACCCGGGACAGGGGGCTACGAGCAGTACTTC. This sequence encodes CASNIGPGTGGYEQYF.

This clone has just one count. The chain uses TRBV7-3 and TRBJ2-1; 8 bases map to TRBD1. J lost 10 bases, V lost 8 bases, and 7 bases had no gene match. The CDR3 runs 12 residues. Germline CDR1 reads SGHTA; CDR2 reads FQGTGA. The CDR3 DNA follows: TGTGCCAGCGGGACAGGATCGTCCGAGCAGTTCTTC. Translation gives CASGTGSSEQFF.

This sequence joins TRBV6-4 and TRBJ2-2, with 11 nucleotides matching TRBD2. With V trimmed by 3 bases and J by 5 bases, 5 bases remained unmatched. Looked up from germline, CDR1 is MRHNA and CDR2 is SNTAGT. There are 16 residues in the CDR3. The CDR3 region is CASSELAGVGTGELFF. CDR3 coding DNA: TGTGCCAGCAGTGAACTAGCGGGAGTAGGGACCGGGGAGCTGTTTTTT.

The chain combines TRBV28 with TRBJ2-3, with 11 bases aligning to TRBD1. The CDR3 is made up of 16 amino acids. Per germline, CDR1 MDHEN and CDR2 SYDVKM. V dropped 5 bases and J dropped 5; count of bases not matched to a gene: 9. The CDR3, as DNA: TGTGCCAGCAGTCCCCCTGGGGGACAGGGGGGAGATACGCAGTATTTT. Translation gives CASSPPGGQGGDTQYF.

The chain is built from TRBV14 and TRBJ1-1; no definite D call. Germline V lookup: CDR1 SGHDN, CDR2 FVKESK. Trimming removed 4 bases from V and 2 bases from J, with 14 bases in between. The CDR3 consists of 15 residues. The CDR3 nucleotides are TGTGCCAGCAGCCCTTATGGACGGATAAACACTGAAGCTTTCTTT. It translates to CASSPYGRINTEAFF.

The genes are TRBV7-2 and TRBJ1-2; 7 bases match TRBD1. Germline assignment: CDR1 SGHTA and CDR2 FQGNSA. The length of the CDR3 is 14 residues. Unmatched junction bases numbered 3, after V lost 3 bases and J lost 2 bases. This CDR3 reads CASSFGTANYGYTF. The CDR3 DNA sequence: TGTGCCAGCAGCTTCGGGACAGCGAACTATGGCTACACCTTC.

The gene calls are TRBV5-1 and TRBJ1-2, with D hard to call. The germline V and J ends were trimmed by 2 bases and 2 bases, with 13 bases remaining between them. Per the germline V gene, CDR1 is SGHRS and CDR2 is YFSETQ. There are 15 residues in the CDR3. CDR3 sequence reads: CASSLEGSSNYGYTF. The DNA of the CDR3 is TGCGCCAGCAGCTTAGAGGGATCGTCCAACTATGGCTACACCTTC.

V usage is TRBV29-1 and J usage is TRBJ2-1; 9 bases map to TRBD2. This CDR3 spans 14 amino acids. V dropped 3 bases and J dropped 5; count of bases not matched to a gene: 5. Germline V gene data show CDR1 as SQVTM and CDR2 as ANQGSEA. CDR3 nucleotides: TGCAGCGTTGACGTTGGCGGGAGGGACAATGAGCAGTTCTTC. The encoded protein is CSVDVGGRDNEQFF.

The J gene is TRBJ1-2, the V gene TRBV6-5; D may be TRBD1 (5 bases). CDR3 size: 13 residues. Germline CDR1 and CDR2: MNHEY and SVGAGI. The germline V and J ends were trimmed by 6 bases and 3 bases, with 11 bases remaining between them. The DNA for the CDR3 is TGTGCCAGCAGCCACGGGGGGGACTATGGCTACACCTTC. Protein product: CASSHGGDYGYTF.

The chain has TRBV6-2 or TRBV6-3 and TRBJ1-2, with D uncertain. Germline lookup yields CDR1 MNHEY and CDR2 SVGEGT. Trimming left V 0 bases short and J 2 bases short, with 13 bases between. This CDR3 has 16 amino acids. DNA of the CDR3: TGTGCCAGCAGTTACTCGGAGGGCCCGGGGAACTATGGCTACACCTTC. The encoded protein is CASSYSEGPGNYGYTF.

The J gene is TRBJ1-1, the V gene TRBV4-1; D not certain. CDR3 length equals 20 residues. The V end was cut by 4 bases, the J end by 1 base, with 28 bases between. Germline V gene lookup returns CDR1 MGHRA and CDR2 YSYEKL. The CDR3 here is CASSPILLFATGPPNTEAFF. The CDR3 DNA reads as TGCGCCAGCAGCCCGATACTCCTGTTTGCAACCGGGCCCCCGAACACTGAAGCTTTCTTT.

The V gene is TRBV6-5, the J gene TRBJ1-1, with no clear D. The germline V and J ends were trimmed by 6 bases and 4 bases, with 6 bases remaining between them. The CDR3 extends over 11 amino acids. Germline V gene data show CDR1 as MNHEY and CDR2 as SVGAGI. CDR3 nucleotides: TGTGCCAGCAGATCTACCACTGAAGCTTTCTTT. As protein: CASRSTTEAFF.